The T cell receptor (beta chain) described here comes from a study of Graves' ophthalmopathy and Graves' hyperthyroidism. Germline CDR1 is SGHDN and CDR2 is FVKESK. The V gene lost 2 bases and the J gene lost 5 bases, with 6 bases spanning the gap. The length of the CDR3 is 12 residues. This clonotype was observed many times. Using RNA transcripts, the TCR beta CDR3 regions were amplified. HTBI-primed RT-PCR formed the first round, and a multiplex PCR formed the second. Using its own MiXCR run on the multiplex PCR reads, TCRdb lists one record per CDR3 protein. The profile shows hundreds of thousands of distinct CDR3 sequences, 20% to 25% of them singletons.

This TCR was sampled from a woman aged 50 to 60 with Graves' ophthalmopathy. The sample consisted of peripheral blood. The rearrangement links TRBV14 to TRBJ1-1; D is unclear. The DNA of the CDR3 is TGTGCCAGCAGCCAAACCAGAACTGAAGCTTTCTTT. Its translation: CASSQTRTEAFF.